Sequencing of this T cell receptor (beta chain) was carried out in a study of CD8 T cells in ankylosing spondylitis. By quantitative 5'-RACE with molecular barcodes, the TCR beta libraries were made. MiXCR was run by TCRdb on the 5' RACE reads, yielding one entry per CDR3 protein. The sample lists 150,000 to 250,000 distinct CDR3 sequences, roughly 13% occurring once. CDR1 is MNHEY and CDR2 is SMNVEV in the germline V gene (reference sequence). This CDR3 is built from 15 residues. The sample holds a few counts of this clonotype. Its antigen is currently unknown. The junction does not match germline at one end; this may be a read error. Findings and caveats of the study: Ankylosing spondylitis blood seemed to carry a telltale TCR beta motif made of fewer than ten highly homologous variants. Disease-linked clones were CD8+ and relatively rare in peripheral blood. Previous work reported some of these motif variants in the synovial fluid and blood of reactive arthritis.

Material for sequencing was blood, either unsorted or a sorted T cell fraction (not recorded which). This chain uses TRBV27 with TRBJ2-7, with TRBD1 matching over 12 bases. The TCR sequence derives from a male donor with ankylosing spondylitis or in good health (not recorded which). CDR3 residues: CASSSRGTGGARVNF. The CDR3 region has the DNA TGTGCCAGCAGTTCGCGTGGGACAGGGGGCGCCAGGGTCAACTTC.